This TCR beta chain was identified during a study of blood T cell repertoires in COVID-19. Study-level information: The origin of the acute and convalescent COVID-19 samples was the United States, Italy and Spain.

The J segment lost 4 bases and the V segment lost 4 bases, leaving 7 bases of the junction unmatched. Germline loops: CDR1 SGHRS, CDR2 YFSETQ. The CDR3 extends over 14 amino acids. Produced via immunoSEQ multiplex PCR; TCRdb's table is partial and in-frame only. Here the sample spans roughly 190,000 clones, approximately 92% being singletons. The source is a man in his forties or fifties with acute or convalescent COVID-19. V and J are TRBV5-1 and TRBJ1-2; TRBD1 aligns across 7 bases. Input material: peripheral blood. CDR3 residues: CASSQPDRIYGYTF. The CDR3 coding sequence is TGCGCCAGCAGCCAGCCGGACAGGATCTATGGCTACACCTTC. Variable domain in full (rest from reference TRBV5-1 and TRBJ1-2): KAGVTQTPRYLIKTRGQQVTLSCSPISGHRSVSWYQQTPGQGLQFLFEYFSETQRNKGNFPGRFSGRQFSNSRSEMNVSTLELGDSALYLCASSQPDRIYGYTFGSGTRLTVV.